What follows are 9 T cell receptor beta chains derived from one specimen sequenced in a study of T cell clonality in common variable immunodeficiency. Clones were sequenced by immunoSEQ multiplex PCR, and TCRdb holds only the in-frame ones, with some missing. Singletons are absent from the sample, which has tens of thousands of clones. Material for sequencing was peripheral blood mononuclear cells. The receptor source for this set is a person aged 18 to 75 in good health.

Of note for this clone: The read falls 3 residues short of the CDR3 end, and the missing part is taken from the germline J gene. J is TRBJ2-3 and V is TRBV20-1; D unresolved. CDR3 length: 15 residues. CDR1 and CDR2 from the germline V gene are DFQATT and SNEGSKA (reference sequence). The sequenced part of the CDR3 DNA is TGCAGTGCTTCTCCCATCCACAGCCCCGATCAGCCG. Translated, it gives CSASPIHSPDQP. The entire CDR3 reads CSASPIHSPDQPQYF.

The sequenced CDR3 bases are TGTGCCAGCAGCTTAACTAGCGGGGGGAACAATGAG. Translation: CASSLTSGGNNE. In full, the CDR3 reads CASSLTSGGNNEQFF. The rearrangement joins TRBV7-6 to TRBJ2-1, with 12 positions matching TRBD2. The read finishes 3 residues shy of the CDR3 end, and the germline J gene is used to complete it. Per the germline V gene, CDR1 is SGHVS and CDR2 is FNYEAQ. Losses at the gene ends were 2 bases for V and 5 bases for J; bases not matched to a gene: 1. CDR3 length equals 15 residues.

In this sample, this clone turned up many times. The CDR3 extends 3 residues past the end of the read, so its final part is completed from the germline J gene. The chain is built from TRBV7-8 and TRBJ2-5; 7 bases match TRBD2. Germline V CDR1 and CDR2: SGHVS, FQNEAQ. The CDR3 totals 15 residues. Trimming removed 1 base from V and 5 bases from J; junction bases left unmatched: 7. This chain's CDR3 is CASSLVAGLSETQYF. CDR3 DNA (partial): TGTGCCAGCAGCTTAGTAGCGGGTCTCAGCGAGACC. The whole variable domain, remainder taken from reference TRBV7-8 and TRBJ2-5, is GAGVSQSPRYKVAKRGQDVALRCDPISGHVSLFWYQQALGQGPEFLTYFQNEAQLDKSGLPSDRFFAERPEGSVSTLKIQRTQQEDSAVYLCASSLVAGLSETQYFGPGTRLLVL.

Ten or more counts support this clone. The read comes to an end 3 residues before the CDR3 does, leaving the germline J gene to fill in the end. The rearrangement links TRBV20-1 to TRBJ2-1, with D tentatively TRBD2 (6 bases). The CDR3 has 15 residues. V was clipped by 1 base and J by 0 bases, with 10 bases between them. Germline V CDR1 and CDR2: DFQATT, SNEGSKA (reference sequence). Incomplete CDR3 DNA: TGCAGTGCTAGAGTGGGGGGTCCCTCCTACAATGAG. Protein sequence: CSARVGGPSYNE. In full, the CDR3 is CSARVGGPSYNEQFF.

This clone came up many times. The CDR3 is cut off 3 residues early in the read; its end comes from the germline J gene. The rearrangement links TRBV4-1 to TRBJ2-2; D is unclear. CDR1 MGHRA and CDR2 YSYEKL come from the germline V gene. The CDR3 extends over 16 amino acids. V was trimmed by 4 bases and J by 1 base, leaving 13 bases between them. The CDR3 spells CASSPGPLKNTGELFF. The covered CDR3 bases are TGCGCCAGCAGCCCTGGCCCTCTCAAGAACACCGGGGAG.

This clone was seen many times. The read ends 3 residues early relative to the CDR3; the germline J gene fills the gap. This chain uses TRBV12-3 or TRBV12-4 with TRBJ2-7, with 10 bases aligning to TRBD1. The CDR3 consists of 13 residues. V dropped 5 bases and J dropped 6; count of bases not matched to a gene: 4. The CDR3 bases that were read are TGTGCCAGCAGTGGACAGGGGGAAGGCGAG. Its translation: CASSGQGEGE. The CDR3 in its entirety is CASSGQGEGEQYF.

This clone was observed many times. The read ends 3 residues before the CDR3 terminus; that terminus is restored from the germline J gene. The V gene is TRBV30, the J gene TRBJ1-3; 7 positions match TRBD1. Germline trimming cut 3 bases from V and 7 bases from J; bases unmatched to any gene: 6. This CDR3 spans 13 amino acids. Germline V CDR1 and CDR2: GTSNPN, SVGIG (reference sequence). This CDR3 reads CAWSAQGVNTIYF. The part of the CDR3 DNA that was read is TGTGCCTGGAGCGCCCAGGGGGTGAACACC.

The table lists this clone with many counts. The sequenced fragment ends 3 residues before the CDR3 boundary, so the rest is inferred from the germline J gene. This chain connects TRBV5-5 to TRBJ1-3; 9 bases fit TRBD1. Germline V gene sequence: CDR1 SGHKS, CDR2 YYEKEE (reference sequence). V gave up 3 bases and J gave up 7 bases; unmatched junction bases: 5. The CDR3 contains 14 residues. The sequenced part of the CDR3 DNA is TGTGCCAGCAGCTCGACAGGGGGGACGAACACC. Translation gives CASSSTGGTNT. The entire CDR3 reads CASSSTGGTNTIYF. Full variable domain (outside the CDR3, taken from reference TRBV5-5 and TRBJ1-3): DAGVTQSPTHLIKTRGQQVTLRCSPISGHKSVSWYQQVLGQGPQFIFQYYEKEERGRGNFPDRFSARQFPNYSSELNVNALLLGDSALYLCASSSTGGTNTIYFGEGSWLTVV.

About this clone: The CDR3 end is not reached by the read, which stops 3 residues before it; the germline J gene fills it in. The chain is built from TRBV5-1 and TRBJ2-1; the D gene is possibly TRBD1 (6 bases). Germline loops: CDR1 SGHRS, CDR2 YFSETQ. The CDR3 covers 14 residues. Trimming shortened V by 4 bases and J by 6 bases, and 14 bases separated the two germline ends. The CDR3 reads CASSQGGEGNEQFF. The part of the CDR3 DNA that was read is TGCGCCAGCAGCCAAGGGGGAGAAGGCAATGAG.